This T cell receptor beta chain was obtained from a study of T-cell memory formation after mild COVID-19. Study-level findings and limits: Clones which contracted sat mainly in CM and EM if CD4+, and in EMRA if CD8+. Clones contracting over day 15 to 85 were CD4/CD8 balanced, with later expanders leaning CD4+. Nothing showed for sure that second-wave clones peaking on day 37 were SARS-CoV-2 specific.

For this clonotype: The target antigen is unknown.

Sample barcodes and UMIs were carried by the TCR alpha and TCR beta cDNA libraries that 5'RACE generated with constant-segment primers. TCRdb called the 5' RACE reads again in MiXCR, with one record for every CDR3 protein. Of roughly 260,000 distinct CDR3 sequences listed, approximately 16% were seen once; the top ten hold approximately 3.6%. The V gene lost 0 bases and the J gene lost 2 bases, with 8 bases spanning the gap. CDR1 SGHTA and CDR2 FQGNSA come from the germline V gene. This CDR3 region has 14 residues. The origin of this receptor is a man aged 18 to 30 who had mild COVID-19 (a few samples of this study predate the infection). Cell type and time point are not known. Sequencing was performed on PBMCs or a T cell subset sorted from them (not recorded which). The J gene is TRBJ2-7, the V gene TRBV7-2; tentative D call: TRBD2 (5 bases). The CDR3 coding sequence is TGTGCCAGCAGCTTAGCAGCGGTGACCTACGAGCAGTACTTC. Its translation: CASSLAAVTYEQYF.